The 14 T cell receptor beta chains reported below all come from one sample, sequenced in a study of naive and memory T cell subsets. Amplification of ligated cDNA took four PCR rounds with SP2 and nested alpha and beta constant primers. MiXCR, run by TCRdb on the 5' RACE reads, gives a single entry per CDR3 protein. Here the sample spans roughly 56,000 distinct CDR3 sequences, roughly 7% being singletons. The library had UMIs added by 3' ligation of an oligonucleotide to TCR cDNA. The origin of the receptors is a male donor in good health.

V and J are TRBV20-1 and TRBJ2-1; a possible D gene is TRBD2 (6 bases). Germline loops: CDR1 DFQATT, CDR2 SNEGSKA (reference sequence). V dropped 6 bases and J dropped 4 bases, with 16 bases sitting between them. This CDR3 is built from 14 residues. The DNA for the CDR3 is TGCAGTGCCGAACCGGGACGGGGGTACAATGAGCAGTTCTTC. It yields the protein CSAEPGRGYNEQFF.

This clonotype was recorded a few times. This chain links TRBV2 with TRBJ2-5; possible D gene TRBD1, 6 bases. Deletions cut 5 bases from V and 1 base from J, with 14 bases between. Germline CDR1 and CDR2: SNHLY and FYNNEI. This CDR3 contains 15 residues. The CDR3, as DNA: TGTGCCAGCAGTAGGGACAAACGCCTCCAAGAGACCCAGTACTTC. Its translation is CASSRDKRLQETQYF.

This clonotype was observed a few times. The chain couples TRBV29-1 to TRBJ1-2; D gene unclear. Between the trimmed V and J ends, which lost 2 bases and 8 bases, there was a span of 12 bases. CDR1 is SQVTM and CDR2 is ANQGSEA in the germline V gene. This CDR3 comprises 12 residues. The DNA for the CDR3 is TGCAGCGTTGAAAGGGAGGTGAGAGGCTACACCTTC. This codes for CSVEREVRGYTF.

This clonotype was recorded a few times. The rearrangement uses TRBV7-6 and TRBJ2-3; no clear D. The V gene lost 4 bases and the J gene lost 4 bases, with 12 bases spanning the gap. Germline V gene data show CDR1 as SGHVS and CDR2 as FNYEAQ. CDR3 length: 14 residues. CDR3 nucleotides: TGTGCCAGCAGCTCGGGTTCGGGTCCAGATACGCAGTATTTT. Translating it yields CASSSGSGPDTQYF.

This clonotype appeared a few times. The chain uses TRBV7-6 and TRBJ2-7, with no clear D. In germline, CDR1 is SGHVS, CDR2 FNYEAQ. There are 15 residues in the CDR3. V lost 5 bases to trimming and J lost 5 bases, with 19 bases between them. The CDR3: CASSPGRGPVHEQYF. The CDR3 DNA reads TGTGCCAGCAGCCCCGGTCGTGGTCCCGTCCACGAGCAGTACTTC.

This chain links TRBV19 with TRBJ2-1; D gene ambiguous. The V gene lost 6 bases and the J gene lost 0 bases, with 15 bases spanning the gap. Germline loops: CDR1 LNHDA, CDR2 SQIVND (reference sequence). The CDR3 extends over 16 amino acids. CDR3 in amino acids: CASSMAPGSSYNEQFF. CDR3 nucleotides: TGTGCCAGTAGCATGGCTCCCGGCAGCTCCTACAATGAGCAGTTCTTC.

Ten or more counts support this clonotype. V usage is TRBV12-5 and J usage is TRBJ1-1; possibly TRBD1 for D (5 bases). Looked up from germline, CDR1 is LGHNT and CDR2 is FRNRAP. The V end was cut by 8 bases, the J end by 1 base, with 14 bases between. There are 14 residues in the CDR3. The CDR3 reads CASSRSGRNTEAFF. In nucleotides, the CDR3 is TGTGCTAGTTCCCGCTCGGGGCGGAACACTGAAGCTTTCTTT.

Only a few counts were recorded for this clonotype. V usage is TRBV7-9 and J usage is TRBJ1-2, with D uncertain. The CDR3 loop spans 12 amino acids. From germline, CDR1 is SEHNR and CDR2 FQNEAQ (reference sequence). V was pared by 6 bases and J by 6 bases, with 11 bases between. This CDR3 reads CASSRSINGYTF. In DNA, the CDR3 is TGTGCCAGCAGTCGCAGTATTAATGGCTACACCTTC.

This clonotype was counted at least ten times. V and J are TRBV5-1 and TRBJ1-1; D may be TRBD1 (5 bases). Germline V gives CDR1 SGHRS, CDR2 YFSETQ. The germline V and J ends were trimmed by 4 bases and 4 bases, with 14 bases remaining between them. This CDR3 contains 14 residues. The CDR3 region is CASSPGDSGTEAFF. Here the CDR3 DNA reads TGCGCCAGCAGCCCTGGGGACTCCGGCACTGAAGCTTTCTTT.

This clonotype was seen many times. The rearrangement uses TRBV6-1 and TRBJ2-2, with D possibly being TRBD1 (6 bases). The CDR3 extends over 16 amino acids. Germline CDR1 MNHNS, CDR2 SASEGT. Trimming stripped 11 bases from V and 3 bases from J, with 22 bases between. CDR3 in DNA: TGTGCCGGGGACAACAGGGTGCATGGGGACACCGGGGAGCTGTTTTTT. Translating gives CAGDNRVHGDTGELFF.

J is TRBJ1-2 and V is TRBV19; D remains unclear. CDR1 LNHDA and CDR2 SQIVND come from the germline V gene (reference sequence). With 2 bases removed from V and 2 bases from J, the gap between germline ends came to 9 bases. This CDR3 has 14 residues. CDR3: CASSITSLNYGYTF. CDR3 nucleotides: TGTGCCAGTAGTATAACTAGCTTGAACTATGGCTACACCTTC.

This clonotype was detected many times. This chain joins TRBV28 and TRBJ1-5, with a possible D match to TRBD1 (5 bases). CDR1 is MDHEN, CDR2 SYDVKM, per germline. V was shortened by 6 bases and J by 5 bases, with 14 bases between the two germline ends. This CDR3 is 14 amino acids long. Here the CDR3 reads CASSLGGLHQPQHF. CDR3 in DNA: TGTGCCAGCAGCCTGGGGGGACTTCATCAGCCCCAGCATTTT.

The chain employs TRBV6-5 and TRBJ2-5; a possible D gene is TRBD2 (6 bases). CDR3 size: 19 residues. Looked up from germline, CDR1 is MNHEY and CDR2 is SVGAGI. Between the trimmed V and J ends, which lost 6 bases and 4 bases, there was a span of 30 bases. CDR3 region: CASSPATYFGGASGETQYF. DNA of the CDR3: TGTGCCAGCAGCCCTGCGACCTATTTCGGGGGTGCTTCAGGAGAGACCCAGTACTTC.

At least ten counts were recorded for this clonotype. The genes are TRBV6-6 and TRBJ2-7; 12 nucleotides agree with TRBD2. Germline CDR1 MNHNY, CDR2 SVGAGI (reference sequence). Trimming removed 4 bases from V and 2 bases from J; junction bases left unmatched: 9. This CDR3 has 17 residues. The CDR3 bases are TGTGCCAGCAGTTCCGGGACTAGCGGGCGCTCACCCTACGAGCAGTACTTC. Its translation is CASSSGTSGRSPYEQYF.